This TCR beta chain was captured in a study of memory CD4+ T cells and cytomegalovirus serostatus. This CDR3 is built from 12 residues. Germline CDR1 MDHEN, CDR2 SYDVKM. V lost 1 base and J 8 bases, leaving 5 bases between the germline ends. The sort gate was single viable CD3+CD4+CD8-CD45RO+ cells for memory CD4+ T cells. The assay was immunoSEQ multiplex PCR, and TCRdb's table has in-frame clones only and misses some. The table has 50,000 to 75,000 clones, approximately 78% seen once. The chain uses TRBV28 and TRBJ1-4; no clear D gene. This TCR derives from an adult in good health and CMV-seronegative. Sequencing was performed on memory CD4+ T cells from blood. The CDR3 region has the DNA TGTGCCAGCAGTTTATTTGCCGAAAAACTGTTTTTT. Residues: CASSLFAEKLFF. The full variable domain, its missing parts supplied by reference TRBV28 and TRBJ1-4, is DVKVTQSSRYLVKRTGEKVFLECVQDMDHENMFWYRQDPGLGLRLIYFSYDVKMKEKGDIPEGYSVSREKKERFSLILESASTNQTSMYLCASSLFAEKLFFGSGTQLSVL.